This T cell receptor (beta chain) was recovered during a study of T cell responses to AZD1222 COVID-19 vaccine. The overall study: Timing groups of about 4 and about 12 weeks for second doses were pooled.

In regard to this clone: Its antigen is as yet unknown.

Points from the study as a whole: AZD1222 recipients seropositive at baseline numbered only 5 or 6. Repertoires were sampled only after the peak T cell response.

The assay was immunoSEQ multiplex PCR, and TCRdb's table has in-frame clones only and misses some. The profile shows over 100,000 clones, approximately 84% of them singletons. The V end was cut by 1 base, the J end by 1 base, with 4 bases between. CDR3 length equals 13 residues. This chain uses TRBV12-3 or TRBV12-4 with TRBJ2-5; no reliable D call. The sequencing used peripheral blood, collected on day 0 of AZD1222 vaccination. The sequence was collected from an adult in good health. The chain's CDR3 is CASSLDRQETQYF. DNA of the CDR3: TGTGCCAGCAGTTTAGACCGCCAAGAGACCCAGTACTTC.